The clone carrying this T cell receptor (beta chain) was counted many times. V was pared by 3 bases and J by 2 bases, with 13 bases between. Germline V gene data show CDR1 as SQVTM and CDR2 as ANQGSEA. The CDR3 is 14 amino acids. The sample comes from a study of blood T cells in healthy people across ages. A sample-barcoded 5' primer and a J-beta primer mix were used in a second PCR of roughly 7 to 11 cycles. TCRdb fed the 5' RACE reads into MiXCR, producing one record per CDR3 protein. The repertoire holds about 640,000 distinct CDR3 sequences, with under 70% as singletons. In terms of origin and age, donors were healthy Caucasian individuals from Russia aged about 6 to 90.

This TCR came from a man aged 55 to 69 in good health. The sequencing sample was made of blood. The chain has TRBV29-1 and TRBJ1-1, with a possible D match to TRBD1 (5 bases). The CDR3 region has the DNA TGCAGCGTTGATGAGACAGCCACTAACACTGAAGCTTTCTTT. Translated, it gives CSVDETATNTEAFF.